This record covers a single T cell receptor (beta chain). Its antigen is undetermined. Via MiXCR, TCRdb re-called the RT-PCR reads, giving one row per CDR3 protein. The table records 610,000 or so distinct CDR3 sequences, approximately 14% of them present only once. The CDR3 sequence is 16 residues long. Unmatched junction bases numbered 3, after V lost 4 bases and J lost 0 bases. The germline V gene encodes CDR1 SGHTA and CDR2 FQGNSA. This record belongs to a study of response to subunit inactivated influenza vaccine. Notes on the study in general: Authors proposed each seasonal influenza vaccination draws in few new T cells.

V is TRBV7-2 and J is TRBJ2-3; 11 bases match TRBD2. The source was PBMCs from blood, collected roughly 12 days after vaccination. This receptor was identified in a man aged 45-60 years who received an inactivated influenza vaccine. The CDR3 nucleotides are TGTGCCAGCAGCTCGGGACTAGCGGTTAGCACAGATACGCAGTATTTT. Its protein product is CASSSGLAVSTDTQYF.